Following are 23 T cell receptor beta chains from one sample sequenced in a study of blood T cell repertoires in COVID-19. Sequencing was performed with immunoSEQ multiplex PCR; in TCRdb, only in-frame clones are kept and a portion is missing. The sample has about 81,000 clones, more than 80% seen once. Sequenced input: peripheral blood. The receptors were sampled from a human donor in a cohort sampled during active COVID-19.

This chain links TRBV11-2 with TRBJ2-7, with D uncertain. V was shortened by 6 bases and J by 4 bases, with 7 bases between the two germline ends. Germline V gene data show CDR1 as SGHAT and CDR2 as FQNNGV. The CDR3 has 11 residues. CDR3 sequence: CASRLQYEQYF. The CDR3 region has the DNA TGTGCCAGCAGGCTACAGTACGAGCAGTACTTC. The full variable domain, with the rest looked up from reference TRBV11-2 and TRBJ2-7, is EAGVAQSPRYKIIEKRQSVAFWCNPISGHATLYWYQQILGQGPKLLIQFQNNGVVDDSQLPKDRFSAERLKGVDSTLKIQPAKLEDSAVYLCASRLQYEQYFGPGTRLTVT.

In DNA, the CDR3 is TGTGCCAGCAGCCTAGGACAGGGGGACATTCAGTACTTC. It translates to CASSLGQGDIQYF. V is TRBV7-2 and J is TRBJ2-4; 10 positions match TRBD1. CDR3 length: 13 residues. The trim removed 5 bases at V and 8 bases at J, leaving 3 bases unmatched. The V gene's germline CDR1 is SGHTA and CDR2 FQGNSA.

This rearrangement joins TRBV30 to TRBJ2-1; TRBD2 matches at 9 bases. V dropped 4 bases and J dropped 4; count of bases not matched to a gene: 8. The CDR3 contains 15 residues. Germline-derived CDR1 and CDR2 are GTSNPN and SVGIG (reference sequence). This chain's CDR3 is CAWNPRLAGYNEQFF. The CDR3 DNA follows: TGTGCCTGGAACCCAAGGCTAGCGGGATACAATGAGCAGTTCTTC.

This clone was detected only once. The chain couples TRBV5-1 to TRBJ2-3, with D possibly being TRBD1 (7 bases). The CDR3 contains 16 residues. Germline values: CDR1 SGHRS, CDR2 YFSETQ. V lost 4 bases and J lost 2, with 17 bases in between. The CDR3 DNA reads TGCGCCAGCAGCCCAAAAGGGGGGACAGTCACAGATACGCAGTATTTT. This translates into CASSPKGGTVTDTQYF.

This chain links TRBV5-1 with TRBJ2-1; TRBD1 agrees at 9 bases. The length of the CDR3 is 15 residues. V was pared by 7 bases and J by 1 base, with 6 bases of the junction left unmatched. Per the germline V gene, CDR1 is SGHRS and CDR2 is YFSETQ. CDR3 region: CASARQGVSYNEQFF. In DNA form, the CDR3 reads TGCGCCAGCGCGAGACAGGGGGTATCCTACAATGAGCAGTTCTTC.

The CDR3 coding sequence is TGCGCCAGCAGCTTGGGACAGACAGTGGTCGAGCAGTACTTC. Translated, it gives CASSLGQTVVEQYF. This sequence joins TRBV5-1 and TRBJ2-7, with TRBD1 as a possible D gene (5 bases). Trimming removed 0 bases from V and 6 bases from J, with 13 bases in between. The germline V gene has CDR1 SGHRS and CDR2 YFSETQ. There are 14 residues in the CDR3.

The J gene is TRBJ1-1, the V gene TRBV28, with a weak D call TRBD1 (6 bases). Germline CDR1 MDHEN, CDR2 SYDVKM. The germline V and J ends were trimmed by 5 bases and 7 bases, with 11 bases remaining between them. The CDR3 totals 12 residues. The DNA for the CDR3 is TGTGCCAGCAGTCCAGGGGTTTTTGAAGCTTTCTTT. Translated: CASSPGVFEAFF.

A single count supports this clone. The rearrangement joins TRBV28 to TRBJ1-4; 8 bases fit TRBD1. With V trimmed by 3 bases and J by 3 bases, 3 bases remained unmatched. Germline loops: CDR1 MDHEN, CDR2 SYDVKM. The CDR3 totals 15 residues. Here the CDR3 reads CASSLTGAANEKLFF. Here the CDR3 DNA reads TGTGCCAGCAGTTTGACAGGGGCGGCTAATGAAAAACTGTTTTTT.

This clone was counted once. V is TRBV27 and J is TRBJ2-3; 13 nucleotides align to TRBD2. The CDR3 covers 16 residues. The V segment lost 5 bases and the J segment 9 bases; nucleotides outside the gene matches: 11. The germline CDR1 and CDR2 sequences are MNHEY and SMNVEV (reference sequence). The CDR3 coding sequence is TGTGCCAGCAGTCAAGACCAACCGGGACTAGCGGGGACGCAGTATTTT. Translating it yields CASSQDQPGLAGTQYF.

This chain joins TRBV3-1 (or the pseudogene TRBV3-2) and TRBJ2-7; 10 bases align to TRBD2. This CDR3 is 14 amino acids long. V gave up 1 base and J gave up 7 bases; unmatched junction bases: 4. Germline CDR1 is LGHDT and CDR2 is YNNKEL (reference sequence). In DNA, the CDR3 is TGTGCCAGCAGCCAAGGGGGACTAGCGAGAGAGCAGTACTTC. Its translation: CASSQGGLAREQYF.

The chain has TRBV5-4 and TRBJ2-2; 9 bases agree with TRBD1. The junction had 9 bases not matched to a gene; V was cut back by 4 bases and J by 5 bases. The CDR3 contains 16 residues. Germline V gene sequence: CDR1 SGHNT, CDR2 YYREEE (reference sequence). In nucleotides, the CDR3 is TGTGCCAGCAGCCTGGGACAGGGAGGATGGACCGGGGAGCTGTTTTTT. This encodes CASSLGQGGWTGELFF.

This clone was observed a single time. The V call is TRBV5-1, the J call TRBJ1-3, with TRBD1 identical over 7 bases. The CDR3 sequence is 15 residues long. Germline V CDR1 and CDR2: SGHRS, YFSETQ. V trimming: 4 bases; J trimming: 2 bases; junction bases outside the gene matches: 6. CDR3 amino acids: CASSQSTGAGNTIYF. The CDR3, as DNA: TGCGCCAGCAGCCAGAGTACAGGGGCTGGAAACACCATATATTTT. Using reference TRBV5-1 and TRBJ1-3 for the parts outside the CDR3, the full variable domain is KAGVTQTPRYLIKTRGQQVTLSCSPISGHRSVSWYQQTPGQGLQFLFEYFSETQRNKGNFPGRFSGRQFSNSRSEMNVSTLELGDSALYLCASSQSTGAGNTIYFGEGSWLTVV.

In its sample, this clone was seen once. CDR3 coding DNA: TGTGCCAGCAGTTACTACGGGACAGAGAACACCGGGGAGCTGTTTTTT. This gives the protein CASSYYGTENTGELFF. The rearrangement links TRBV6-5 to TRBJ2-2, with 7 bases identical to TRBD1. V lost 1 base to trimming and J lost 1 base; unmatched junction nucleotides: 3. Germline V gene lookup returns CDR1 MNHEY and CDR2 SVGAGI. The CDR3 has 16 residues.

This chain joins TRBV7-6 and TRBJ2-7; TRBD2 matches 12 bases. This CDR3 region has 16 residues. Unmatched junction bases numbered 6, after V lost 1 base and J lost 5 bases. CDR1 SGHVS and CDR2 FNYEAQ come from the germline V gene. Written as DNA, the CDR3 is TGTGCCAGCAGCTTAGGGGCGCTAGCGGGGGGGAACGAGCAGTACTTC. Amino acid sequence: CASSLGALAGGNEQYF. The complete variable domain, with remaining parts taken from reference TRBV7-6 and TRBJ2-7, reads GAGVSQSPRYKVTKRGQDVALRCDPISGHVSLYWYRQALGQGPEFLTYFNYEAQQDKSGLPNDRFSAERPEGSISTLTIQRTEQRDSAMYRCASSLGALAGGNEQYFGPGTRLTVT.

The chain has TRBV6-5 and TRBJ2-1; the D gene is possibly TRBD2 (5 bases). From germline, CDR1 is MNHEY and CDR2 SVGAGI. This CDR3 spans 14 amino acids. The V end was cut by 8 bases, the J end by 1 base, with 12 bases between. The CDR3: CASEGRGSYNEQFF. The CDR3 DNA reads TGTGCCAGCGAAGGAAGAGGGTCCTACAATGAGCAGTTCTTC.

In DNA form, the CDR3 reads TGCGCCAGCAGACGGACAGTGAACACTGAAGCTTTCTTT. This codes for CASRRTVNTEAFF. The rearrangement uses TRBV5-1 and TRBJ1-1, with D possibly TRBD1 on 6 matching bases. Germline V gives CDR1 SGHRS, CDR2 YFSETQ. With 5 bases removed from V and 0 bases from J, the gap between germline ends came to 8 bases. CDR3 length: 13 residues.

The chain joins TRBV2 to TRBJ2-3; the D is unclear. The CDR3 is 15 amino acids. The germline CDR1 and CDR2 sequences are SNHLY and FYNNEI. The V end lost 8 bases, the J end lost 0 bases, and 15 bases lay between the germline ends. CDR3 nucleotide sequence: TGTGCCAGCCATAGACTTTTCTCTAGCACAGATACGCAGTATTTT. Translated: CASHRLFSSTDTQYF.

The chain carries TRBV7-9 and TRBJ2-3; 12 bases are shared with TRBD2. The CDR3 consists of 14 residues. Looked up from germline, CDR1 is SEHNR and CDR2 is FQNEAQ (reference sequence). Trimming removed 9 bases from V and 4 bases from J; junction bases left unmatched: 5. The CDR3 nucleotides are TGTGCCAGTCGGACTAGCGGGGCGGCAGATACGCAGTATTTT. Translating gives CASRTSGAADTQYF. Looking up the rest from reference TRBV7-9 and TRBJ2-3 gives the full variable domain: DTGVSQNPRHKITKRGQNVTFRCDPISEHNRLYWYRQTLGQGPEFLTYFQNEAQLEKSRLLSDRFSAERPKGSFSTLEIQRTEQGDSAMYLCASRTSGAADTQYFGPGTRLTVL.

The rearrangement links TRBV5-4 to TRBJ2-3; 10 nucleotides agree with TRBD2. The V gene end was trimmed by 4 bases and the J gene end by 2 bases; junction bases not matched to a gene: 7. CDR1 is SGHNT and CDR2 is YYREEE in the germline V gene (reference sequence). The CDR3 length is 16 residues. For the CDR3, the DNA is TGTGCCAGCAGCCACGCAGCGGGGGGGTACACAGATACGCAGTATTTT. Translated: CASSHAAGGYTDTQYF.

The rearrangement uses TRBV19 and TRBJ2-3, with TRBD1 as a possible D gene (5 bases). CDR1 is LNHDA and CDR2 is SQIVND in the germline V gene (reference sequence). This CDR3 has 13 residues. Trimming took 3 bases from V and 3 from J, leaving 7 bases between them. The CDR3 sequence: CASSIQGTDTQYF. The CDR3 DNA reads as TGTGCCAGTAGTATCCAGGGAACAGATACGCAGTATTTT.

This clone was counted a few times. This rearrangement joins TRBV9 to TRBJ2-5, with TRBD2 matching 9 bases. This CDR3 is built from 15 residues. J was trimmed by 1 base and V by 2 bases; bases with no gene match: 3. Germline V gives CDR1 SGDLS, CDR2 YYNGEE. Written as DNA, the CDR3 is TGTGCCAGCAGCGTGGCGGGGGGGCCCCAAGAGACCCAGTACTTC. This codes for CASSVAGGPQETQYF.

This rearrangement joins TRBV5-1 to TRBJ2-7; TRBD1 aligns across 10 bases. Germline values: CDR1 SGHRS, CDR2 YFSETQ. V dropped 4 bases and J dropped 5; count of bases not matched to a gene: 6. This CDR3 region has 14 residues. The CDR3 loop reads CASSPGQGVHEQYF. The CDR3, as DNA: TGCGCCAGCAGCCCTGGACAGGGGGTCCACGAGCAGTACTTC. The whole variable domain, remainder taken from reference TRBV5-1 and TRBJ2-7, is KAGVTQTPRYLIKTRGQQVTLSCSPISGHRSVSWYQQTPGQGLQFLFEYFSETQRNKGNFPGRFSGRQFSNSRSEMNVSTLELGDSALYLCASSPGQGVHEQYFGPGTRLTVT.

The DNA of the CDR3 is TGTGCCAGCAGTGATGGCAGGGGGCAATCTGGGGCCAACGTCCTGACTTTC. It yields the protein CASSDGRGQSGANVLTF. The genes are TRBV2 and TRBJ2-6; 8 bases line up with TRBD1. Germline-derived CDR1 and CDR2 are SNHLY and FYNNEI. There are 17 residues in the CDR3. With 3 bases clipped from V and 1 base from J, the junction kept 5 bases outside the gene matches.